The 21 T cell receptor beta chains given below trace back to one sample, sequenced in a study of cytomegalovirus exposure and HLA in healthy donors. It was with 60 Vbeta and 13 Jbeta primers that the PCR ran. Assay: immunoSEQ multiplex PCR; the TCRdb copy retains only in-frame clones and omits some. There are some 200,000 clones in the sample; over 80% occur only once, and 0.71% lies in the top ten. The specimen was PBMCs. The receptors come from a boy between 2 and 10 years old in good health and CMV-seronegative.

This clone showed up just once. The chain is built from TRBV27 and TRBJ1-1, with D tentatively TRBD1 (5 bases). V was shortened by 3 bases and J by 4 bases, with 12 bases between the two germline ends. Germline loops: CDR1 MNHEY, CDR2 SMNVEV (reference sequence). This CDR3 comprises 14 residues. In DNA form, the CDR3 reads TGTGCCAGCAGTTTGTCAGGAAGGGGCACTGAAGCTTTCTTT. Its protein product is CASSLSGRGTEAFF.

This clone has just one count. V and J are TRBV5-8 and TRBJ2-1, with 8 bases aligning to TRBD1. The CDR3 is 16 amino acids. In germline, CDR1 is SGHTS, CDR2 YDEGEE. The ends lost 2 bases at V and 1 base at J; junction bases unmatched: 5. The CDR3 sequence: CASSFRTGRSYNEQFF. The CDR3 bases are TGTGCCAGCAGCTTTAGGACAGGGAGGTCCTACAATGAGCAGTTCTTC.

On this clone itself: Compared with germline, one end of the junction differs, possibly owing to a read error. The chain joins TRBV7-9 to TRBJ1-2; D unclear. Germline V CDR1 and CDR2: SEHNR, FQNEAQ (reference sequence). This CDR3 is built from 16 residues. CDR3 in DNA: TGTTCCAGCAGCTTGGGCGCGGGCGGCATTAACTATGGCTACACCTTC. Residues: CSSSLGAGGINYGYTF.

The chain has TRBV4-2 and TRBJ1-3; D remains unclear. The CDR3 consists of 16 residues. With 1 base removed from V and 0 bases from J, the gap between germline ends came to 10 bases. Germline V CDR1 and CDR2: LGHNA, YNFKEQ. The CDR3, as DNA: TGTGCCAGCAGCCAAGCTTCCACCAGCTCTGGAAACACCATATATTTT. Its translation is CASSQASTSSGNTIYF.

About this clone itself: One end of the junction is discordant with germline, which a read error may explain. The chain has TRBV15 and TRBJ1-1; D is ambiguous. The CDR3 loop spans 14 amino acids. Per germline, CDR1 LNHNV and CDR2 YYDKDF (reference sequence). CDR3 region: CATSSGLDPRNAVF. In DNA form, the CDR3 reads TGTGCCACCAGCAGCGGTTTGGATCCGCGCAATGCGGTCTTT.

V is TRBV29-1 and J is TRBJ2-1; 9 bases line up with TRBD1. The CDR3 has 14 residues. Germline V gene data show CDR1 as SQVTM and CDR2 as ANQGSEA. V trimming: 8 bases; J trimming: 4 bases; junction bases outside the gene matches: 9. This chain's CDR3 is CSTQGDRDYNEQFF. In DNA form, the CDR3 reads TGCAGCACACAAGGGGACAGGGATTACAATGAGCAGTTCTTC.

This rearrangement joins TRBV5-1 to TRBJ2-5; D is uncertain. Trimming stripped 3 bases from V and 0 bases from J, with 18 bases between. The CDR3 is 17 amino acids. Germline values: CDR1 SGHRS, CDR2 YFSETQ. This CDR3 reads CASSSREPAAYQETQYF. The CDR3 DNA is TGCGCCAGCAGCTCCCGCGAACCAGCAGCGTACCAAGAGACCCAGTACTTC.

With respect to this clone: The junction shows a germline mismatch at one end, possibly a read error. The CDR3 DNA sequence: TGTTCCAGCAGCCAAGCGAGGCAGCCCCAGCATTTT. Amino acid sequence: CSSSQARQPQHF. The J gene is TRBJ1-5, the V gene TRBV7-9, with no clear D. Germline loops: CDR1 SEHNR, CDR2 FQNEAQ (reference sequence). CDR3 length: 12 residues.

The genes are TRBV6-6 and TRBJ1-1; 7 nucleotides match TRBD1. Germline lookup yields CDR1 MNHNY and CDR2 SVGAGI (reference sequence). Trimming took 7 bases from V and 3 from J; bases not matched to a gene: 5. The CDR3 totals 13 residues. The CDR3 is CASITQGDTEAFF. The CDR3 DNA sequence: TGTGCCAGCATCACCCAGGGGGACACTGAAGCTTTCTTT.

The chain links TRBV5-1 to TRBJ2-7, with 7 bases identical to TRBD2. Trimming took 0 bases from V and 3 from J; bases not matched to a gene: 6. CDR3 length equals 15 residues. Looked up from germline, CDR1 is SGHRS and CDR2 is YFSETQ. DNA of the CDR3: TGCGCCAGCAGCTTGGGGCGCGGGGAGGGCTACGAGCAGTACTTC. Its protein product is CASSLGRGEGYEQYF.

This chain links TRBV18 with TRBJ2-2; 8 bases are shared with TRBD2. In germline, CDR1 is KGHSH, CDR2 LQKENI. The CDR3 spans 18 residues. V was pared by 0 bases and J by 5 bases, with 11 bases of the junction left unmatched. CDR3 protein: CASSPPPWRERGTGELFF. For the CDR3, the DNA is TGTGCCAGCTCACCACCCCCATGGCGGGAGCGGGGGACCGGGGAGCTGTTTTTT.

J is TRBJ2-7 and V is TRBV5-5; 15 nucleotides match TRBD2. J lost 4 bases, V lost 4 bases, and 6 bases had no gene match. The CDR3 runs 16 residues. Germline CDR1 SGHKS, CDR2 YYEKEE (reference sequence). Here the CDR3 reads CASSPGLAGGQYEQYF. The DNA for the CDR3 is TGTGCCAGCAGCCCAGGACTAGCGGGGGGGCAATACGAGCAGTACTTC.

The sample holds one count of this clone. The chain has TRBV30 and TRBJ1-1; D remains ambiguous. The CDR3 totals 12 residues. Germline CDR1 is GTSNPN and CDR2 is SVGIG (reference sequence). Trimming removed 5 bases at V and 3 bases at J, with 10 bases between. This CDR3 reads CAWQVEDTEAFF. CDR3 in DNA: TGTGCCTGGCAAGTAGAGGACACTGAAGCTTTCTTT. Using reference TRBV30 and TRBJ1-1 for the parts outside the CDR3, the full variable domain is SQTIHQWPATLVQPVGSPLSLECTVEGTSNPNLYWYRQAAGRGLQLLFYSVGIGQISSEVPQNLSASRPQDRQFILSSKKLLLSDSGFYLCAWQVEDTEAFFGQGTRLTVV.

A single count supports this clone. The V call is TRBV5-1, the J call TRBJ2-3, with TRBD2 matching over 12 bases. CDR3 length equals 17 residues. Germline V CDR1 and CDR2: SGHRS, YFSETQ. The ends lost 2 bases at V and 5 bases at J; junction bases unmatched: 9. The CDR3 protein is CASSFGLAGGNKDTQYF. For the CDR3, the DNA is TGCGCCAGCAGCTTTGGGCTAGCGGGAGGGAACAAAGATACGCAGTATTTT.

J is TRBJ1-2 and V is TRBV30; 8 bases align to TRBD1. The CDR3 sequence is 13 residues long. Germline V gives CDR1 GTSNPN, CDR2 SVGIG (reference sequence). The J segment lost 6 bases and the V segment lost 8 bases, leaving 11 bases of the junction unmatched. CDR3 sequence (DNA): TGTGCCAAGACAGGGGAGGTAGTAGATGGCTACACCTTC. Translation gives CAKTGEVVDGYTF.

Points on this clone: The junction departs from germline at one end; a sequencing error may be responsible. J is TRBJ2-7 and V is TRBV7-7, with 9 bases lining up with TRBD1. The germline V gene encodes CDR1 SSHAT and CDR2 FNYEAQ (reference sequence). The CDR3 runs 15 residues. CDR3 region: CASSPIGNRGQEQYF. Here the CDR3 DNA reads TGTGCTAGCAGCCCAATAGGGAACAGGGGGCAAGAGCAGTACTTC.

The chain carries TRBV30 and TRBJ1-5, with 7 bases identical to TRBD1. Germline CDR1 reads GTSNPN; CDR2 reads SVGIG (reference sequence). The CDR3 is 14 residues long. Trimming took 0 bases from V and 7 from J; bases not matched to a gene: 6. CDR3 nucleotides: TGTGCCTGGAGTGTACAGGGGATGAGGCAGCCCCAGCATTTT. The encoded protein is CAWSVQGMRQPQHF.

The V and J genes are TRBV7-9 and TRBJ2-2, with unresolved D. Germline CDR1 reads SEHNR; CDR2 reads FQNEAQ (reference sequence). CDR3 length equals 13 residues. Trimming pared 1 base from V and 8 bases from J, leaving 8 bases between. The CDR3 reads CASSLVFGGELFF. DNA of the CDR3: TGTGCCAGCAGCTTAGTGTTCGGTGGGGAGCTGTTTTTT.

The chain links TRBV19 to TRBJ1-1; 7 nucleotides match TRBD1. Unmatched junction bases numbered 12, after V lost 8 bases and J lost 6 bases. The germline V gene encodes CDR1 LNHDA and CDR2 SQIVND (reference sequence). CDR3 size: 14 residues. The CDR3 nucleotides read TGTGCCAGTGGAGCACAGGGGAATGGCGCTGAAGCTTTCTTT. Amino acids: CASGAQGNGAEAFF.

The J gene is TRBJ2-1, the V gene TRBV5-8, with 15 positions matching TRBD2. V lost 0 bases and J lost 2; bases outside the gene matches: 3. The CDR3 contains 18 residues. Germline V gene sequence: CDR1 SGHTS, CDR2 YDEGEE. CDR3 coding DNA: TGTGCCAGCAGCTTGGGGACTAGCGGGAGGGCCCCCTACAATGAGCAGTTCTTC. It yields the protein CASSLGTSGRAPYNEQFF.

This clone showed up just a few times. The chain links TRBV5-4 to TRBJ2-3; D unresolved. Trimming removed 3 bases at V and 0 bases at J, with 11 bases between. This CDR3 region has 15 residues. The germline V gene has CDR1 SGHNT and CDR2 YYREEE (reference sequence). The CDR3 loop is CASSSGTSSTDTQYF. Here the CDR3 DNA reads TGTGCCAGCAGCTCAGGAACCTCTAGCACAGATACGCAGTATTTT. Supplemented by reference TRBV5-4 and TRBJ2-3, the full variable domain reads ETGVTQSPTHLIKTRGQQVTLRCSSQSGHNTVSWYQQALGQGPQFIFQYYREEENGRGNFPPRFSGLQFPNYSSELNVNALELDDSALYLCASSSGTSSTDTQYFGPGTRLTVL.